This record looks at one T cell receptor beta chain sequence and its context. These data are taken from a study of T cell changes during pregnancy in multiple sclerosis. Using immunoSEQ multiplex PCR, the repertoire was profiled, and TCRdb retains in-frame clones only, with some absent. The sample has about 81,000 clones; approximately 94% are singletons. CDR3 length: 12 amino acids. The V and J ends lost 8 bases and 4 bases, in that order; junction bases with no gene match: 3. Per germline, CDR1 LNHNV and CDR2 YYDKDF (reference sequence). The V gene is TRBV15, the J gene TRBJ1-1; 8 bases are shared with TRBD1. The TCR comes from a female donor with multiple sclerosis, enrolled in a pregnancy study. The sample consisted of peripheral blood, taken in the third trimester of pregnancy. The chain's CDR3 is CATGQGGTEAFF. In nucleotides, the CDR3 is TGTGCCACCGGACAGGGTGGCACTGAAGCTTTCTTT.